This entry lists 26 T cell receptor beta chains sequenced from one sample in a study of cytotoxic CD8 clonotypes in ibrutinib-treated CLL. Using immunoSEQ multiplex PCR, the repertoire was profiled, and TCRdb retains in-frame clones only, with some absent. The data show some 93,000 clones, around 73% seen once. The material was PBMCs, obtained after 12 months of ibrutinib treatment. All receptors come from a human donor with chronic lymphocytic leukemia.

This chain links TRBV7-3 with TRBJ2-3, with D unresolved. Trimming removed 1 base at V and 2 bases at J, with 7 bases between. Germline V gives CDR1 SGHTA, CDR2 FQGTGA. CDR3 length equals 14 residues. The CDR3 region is CASSLSQSTDTQYF. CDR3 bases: TGTGCCAGCAGCTTAAGCCAATCCACAGATACGCAGTATTTT.

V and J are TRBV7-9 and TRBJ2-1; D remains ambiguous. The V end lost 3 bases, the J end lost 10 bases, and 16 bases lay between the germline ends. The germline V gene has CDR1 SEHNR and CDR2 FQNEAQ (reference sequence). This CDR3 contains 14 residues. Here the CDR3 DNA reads TGTGCCAGCAGCTTGACCCCGGACCTGGAGGAGCAGTTCTTC. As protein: CASSLTPDLEEQFF.

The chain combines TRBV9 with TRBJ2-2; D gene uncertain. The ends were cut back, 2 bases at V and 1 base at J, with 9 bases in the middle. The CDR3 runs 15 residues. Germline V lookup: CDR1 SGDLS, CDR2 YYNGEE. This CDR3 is CASSVRIGNTGELFF. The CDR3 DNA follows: TGTGCCAGCAGCGTTAGAATCGGGAACACCGGGGAGCTGTTTTTT.

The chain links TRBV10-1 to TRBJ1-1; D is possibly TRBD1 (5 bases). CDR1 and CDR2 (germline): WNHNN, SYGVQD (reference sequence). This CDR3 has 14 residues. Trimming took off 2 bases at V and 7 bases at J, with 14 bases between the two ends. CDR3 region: CASSERGREDEAFF. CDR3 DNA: TGCGCCAGCAGTGAGCGGGGACGAGAGGATGAAGCTTTCTTT.

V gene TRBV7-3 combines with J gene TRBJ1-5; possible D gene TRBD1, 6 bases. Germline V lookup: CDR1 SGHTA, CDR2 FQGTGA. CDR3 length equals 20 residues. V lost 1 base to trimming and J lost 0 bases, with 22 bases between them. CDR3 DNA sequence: TGTGCCAGCAGCTTAAAAGGGTCCCTCGGGGGCGACTGTAGCAATCAGCCCCAGCATTTT. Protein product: CASSLKGSLGGDCSNQPQHF.

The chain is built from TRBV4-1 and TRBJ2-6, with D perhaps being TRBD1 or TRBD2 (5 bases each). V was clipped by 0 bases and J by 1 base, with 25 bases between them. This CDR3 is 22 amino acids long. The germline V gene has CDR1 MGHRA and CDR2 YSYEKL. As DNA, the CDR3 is TGCGCCAGCAGCCAAGAAGTGATCGTCCGGGGCAGGGTGAAATCTGGGGCCAACGTCCTGACTTTC. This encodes CASSQEVIVRGRVKSGANVLTF.

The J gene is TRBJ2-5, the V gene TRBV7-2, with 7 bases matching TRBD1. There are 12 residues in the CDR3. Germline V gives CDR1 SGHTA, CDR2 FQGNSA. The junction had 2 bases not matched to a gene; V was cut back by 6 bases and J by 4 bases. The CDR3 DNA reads TGTGCCAGCAGTTGGGACAGAGAGACCCAGTACTTC. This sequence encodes CASSWDRETQYF.

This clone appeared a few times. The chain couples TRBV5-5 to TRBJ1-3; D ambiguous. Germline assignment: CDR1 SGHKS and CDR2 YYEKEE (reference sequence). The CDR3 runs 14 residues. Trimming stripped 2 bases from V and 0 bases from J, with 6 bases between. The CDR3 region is CASSFSDSGNTIYF. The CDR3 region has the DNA TGTGCCAGCAGCTTCTCCGACTCTGGAAACACCATATATTTT.

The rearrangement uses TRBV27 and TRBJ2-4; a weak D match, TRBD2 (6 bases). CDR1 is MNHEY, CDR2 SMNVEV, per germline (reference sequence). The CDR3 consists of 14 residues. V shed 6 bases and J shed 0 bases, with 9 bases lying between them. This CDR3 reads CASRLEGAKNIQYF. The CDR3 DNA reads TGTGCCAGCAGATTGGAGGGAGCCAAAAACATTCAGTACTTC.

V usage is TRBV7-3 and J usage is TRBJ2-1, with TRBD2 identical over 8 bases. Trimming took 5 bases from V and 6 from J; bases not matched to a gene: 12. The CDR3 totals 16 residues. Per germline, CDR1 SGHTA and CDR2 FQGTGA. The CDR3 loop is CASSPRGGGGFNEQFF. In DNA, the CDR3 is TGTGCCAGCAGCCCCAGGGGAGGCGGGGGGTTCAATGAGCAGTTCTTC.

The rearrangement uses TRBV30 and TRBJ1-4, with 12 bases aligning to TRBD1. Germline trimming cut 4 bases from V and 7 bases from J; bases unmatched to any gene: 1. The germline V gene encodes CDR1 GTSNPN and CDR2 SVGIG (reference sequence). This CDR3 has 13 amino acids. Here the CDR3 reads CAWTGQGAEKLFF. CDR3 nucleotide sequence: TGTGCCTGGACGGGACAGGGGGCTGAAAAACTGTTTTTT.

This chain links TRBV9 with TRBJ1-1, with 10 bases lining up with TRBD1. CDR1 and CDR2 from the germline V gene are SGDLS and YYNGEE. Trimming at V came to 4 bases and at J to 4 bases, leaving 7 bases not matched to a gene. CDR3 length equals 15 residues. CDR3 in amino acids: CASSLDWTGGTEAFF. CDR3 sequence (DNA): TGTGCCAGCAGCCTAGACTGGACAGGGGGCACTGAAGCTTTCTTT. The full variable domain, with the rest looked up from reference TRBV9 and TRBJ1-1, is DSGVTQTPKHLITATGQRVTLRCSPRSGDLSVYWYQQSLDQGLQFLIQYYNGEERAKGNILERFSAQQFPDLHSELNLSSLELGDSALYFCASSLDWTGGTEAFFGQGTRLTVV.

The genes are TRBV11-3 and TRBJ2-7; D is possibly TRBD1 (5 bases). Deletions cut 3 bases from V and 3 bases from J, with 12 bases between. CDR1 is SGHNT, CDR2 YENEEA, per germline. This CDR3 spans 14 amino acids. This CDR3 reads CASSLTQGVYEQYF. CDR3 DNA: TGTGCCAGCAGCTTGACCCAGGGTGTCTACGAGCAGTACTTC.

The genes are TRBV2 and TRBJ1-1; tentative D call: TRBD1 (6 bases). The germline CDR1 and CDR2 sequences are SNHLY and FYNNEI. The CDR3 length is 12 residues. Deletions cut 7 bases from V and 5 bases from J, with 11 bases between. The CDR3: CASKRTGTEAFF. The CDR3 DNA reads TGTGCCAGCAAACGAACAGGGACTGAAGCTTTCTTT.

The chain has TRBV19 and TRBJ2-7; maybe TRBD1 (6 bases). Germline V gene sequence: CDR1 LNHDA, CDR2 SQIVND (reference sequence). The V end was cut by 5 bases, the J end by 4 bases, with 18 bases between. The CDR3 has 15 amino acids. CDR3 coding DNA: TGTGCCAGTAGTCCCGGGACATATACTTCTTACGAGCAGTACTTC. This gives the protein CASSPGTYTSYEQYF.

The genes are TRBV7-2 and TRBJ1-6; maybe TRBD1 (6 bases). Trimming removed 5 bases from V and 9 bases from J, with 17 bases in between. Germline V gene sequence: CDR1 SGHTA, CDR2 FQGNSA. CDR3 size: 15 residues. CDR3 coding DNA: TGTGCCAGCAGCCTAGGCTCAGGGGCTGGTTCACCCCTCCACTTT. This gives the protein CASSLGSGAGSPLHF.

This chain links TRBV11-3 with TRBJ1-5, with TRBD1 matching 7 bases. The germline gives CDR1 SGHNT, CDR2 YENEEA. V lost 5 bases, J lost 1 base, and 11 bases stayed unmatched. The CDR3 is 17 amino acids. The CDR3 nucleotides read TGTGCCAGCAGCCTACATAACGGGACAGACAGCAATCAGCCCCAGCATTTT. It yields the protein CASSLHNGTDSNQPQHF.

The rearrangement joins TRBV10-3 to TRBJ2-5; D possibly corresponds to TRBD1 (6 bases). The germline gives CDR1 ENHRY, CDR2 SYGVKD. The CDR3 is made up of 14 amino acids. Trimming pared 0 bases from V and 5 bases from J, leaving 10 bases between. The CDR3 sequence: CAISESGARETQYF. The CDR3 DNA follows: TGTGCCATCAGTGAGTCGGGGGCCCGGGAGACCCAGTACTTC.

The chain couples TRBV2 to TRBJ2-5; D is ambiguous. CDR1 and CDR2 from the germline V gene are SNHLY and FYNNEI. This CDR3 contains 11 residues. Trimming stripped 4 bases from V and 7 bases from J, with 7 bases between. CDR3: CASSGMATQYF. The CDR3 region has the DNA TGTGCCAGCAGTGGAATGGCGACCCAGTACTTC.

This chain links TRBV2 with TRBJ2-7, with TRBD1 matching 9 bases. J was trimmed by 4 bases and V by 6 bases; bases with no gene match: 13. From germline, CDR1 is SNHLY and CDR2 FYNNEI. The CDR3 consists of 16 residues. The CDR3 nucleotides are TGTGCCAGCAGCGCGGGACCGGGACAGGGCGCATACGAGCAGTACTTC. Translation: CASSAGPGQGAYEQYF.

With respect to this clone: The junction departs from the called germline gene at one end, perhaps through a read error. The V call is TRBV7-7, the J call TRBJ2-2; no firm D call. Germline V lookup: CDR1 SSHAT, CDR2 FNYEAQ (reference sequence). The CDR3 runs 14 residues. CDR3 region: CASSFTRNTGELFF. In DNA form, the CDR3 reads TGTGCTAGCAGCTTTACCAGGAACACCGGGGAGCTGTTTTTT.

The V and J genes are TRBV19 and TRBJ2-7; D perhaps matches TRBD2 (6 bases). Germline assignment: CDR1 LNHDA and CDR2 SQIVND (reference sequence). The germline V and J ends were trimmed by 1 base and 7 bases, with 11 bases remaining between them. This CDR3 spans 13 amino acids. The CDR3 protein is CASSIGSGGEQYF. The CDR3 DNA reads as TGTGCCAGTAGTATAGGATCCGGGGGTGAGCAGTACTTC.

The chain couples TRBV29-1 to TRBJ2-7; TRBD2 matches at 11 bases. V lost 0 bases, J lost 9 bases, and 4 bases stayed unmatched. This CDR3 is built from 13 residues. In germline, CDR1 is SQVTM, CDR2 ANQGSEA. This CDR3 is CSVEESGLAGQYF. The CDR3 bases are TGCAGCGTTGAAGAGTCCGGACTAGCGGGGCAGTACTTC.

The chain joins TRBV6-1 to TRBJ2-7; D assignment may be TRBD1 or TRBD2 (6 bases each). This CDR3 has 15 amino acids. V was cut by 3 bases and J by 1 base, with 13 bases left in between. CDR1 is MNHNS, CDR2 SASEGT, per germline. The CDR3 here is CASSDTGRKSYEQYF. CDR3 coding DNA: TGTGCCAGCAGTGATACAGGGAGGAAATCCTACGAGCAGTACTTC.

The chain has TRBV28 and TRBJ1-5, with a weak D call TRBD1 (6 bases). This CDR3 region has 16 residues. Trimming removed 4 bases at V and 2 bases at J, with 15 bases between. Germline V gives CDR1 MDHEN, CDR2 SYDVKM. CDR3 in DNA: TGTGCCAGCAGTTGGATCATAGGGGGTGGCAATCAGCCCCAGCATTTT. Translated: CASSWIIGGGNQPQHF.

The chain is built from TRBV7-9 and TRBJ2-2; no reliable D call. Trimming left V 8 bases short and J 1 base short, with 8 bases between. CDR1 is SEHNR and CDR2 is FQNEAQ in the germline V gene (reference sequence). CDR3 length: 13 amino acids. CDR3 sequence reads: CASPPMNTGELFF. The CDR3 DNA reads TGTGCCAGCCCTCCAATGAACACCGGGGAGCTGTTTTTT.